A selection of T cell receptor beta chains follows, all from one sample in a study of beta chain features in type 1 diabetes. Produced via immunoSEQ multiplex PCR; TCRdb's table is partial and in-frame only. This sample has 500,000 to 650,000 clones, with roughly 12% found just once. The material sequenced was naive CD4+ T cells from blood. The receptors shown here come from a young man with type 1 diabetes. CDR3s include the opening cysteine and the closing phenylalanine or tryptophan. The order of the fields is V gene, J gene, clone size, D gene, CDR3 protein, CDR3 DNA. D genes are given only for firm matches. Where a row states a size, it is once, few, many or the class of an expanded clone; other rows omit it.

TRBV11-2	TRBJ2-5	few	-	CASSPQRYQETQYF	TGTGCCAGCAGTCCCCAAAGGTACCAAGAGACCCAGTACTTC
TRBV14	TRBJ2-1	few	-	CASTQAGGGNEQFF	TGTGCCAGCACCCAAGCAGGGGGGGGCAATGAGCAGTTCTTC
TRBV7-9	TRBJ2-3	few	-	CASSLIQAVTQYF	TGTGCCAGCAGCTTAATACAGGCCGTGACGCAGTATTTT
TRBV25-1	TRBJ1-6	few	-	CASSPGSYSPLHF	TGTGCCAGCAGCCCAGGGAGTTATTCACCCCTCCACTTT
TRBV7-2	TRBJ1-5	few	TRBD1	CASSSTGADQPQHF	TGTGCCAGCAGCTCCACAGGGGCAGATCAGCCCCAGCATTTT
TRBV4-3	TRBJ1-6	-	-	CASSQDSGTGNSPLHF	TGCGCCAGCAGCCAGGACTCCGGGACGGGTAATTCACCCCTCCACTTT
TRBV27	TRBJ2-7	few	-	CASRSPASYEQYF	TGTGCCAGCAGGTCACCGGCCTCCTACGAGCAGTACTTC
TRBV7-2	TRBJ2-7	-	-	CASSRTEGQYF	TGTGCCAGCAGCCGGACAGAGGGGCAGTACTTC
TRBV28	TRBJ1-4	few	TRBD1	CASTTGQGNEKLFF	TGTGCCAGCACTACGGGACAGGGGAATGAAAAACTGTTTTTT
TRBV2	TRBJ1-1	-	-	CASSEQGSDEAFF	TGTGCCAGCAGTGAACAGGGTTCGGATGAAGCTTTCTTT
TRBV6-5	TRBJ1-2	-	TRBD1	CASSQQGSYGYTF	TGTGCCAGCAGTCAACAGGGGTCATATGGCTACACCTTC
TRBV30	TRBJ1-6	once	-	CALLVSDLASPLHF	TGTGCCCTTCTGGTTAGTGATCTAGCATCACCCCTCCACTTT
TRBV7-9	TRBJ2-3	few	TRBD2	CASSLLAGSTDTQYF	TGTGCCAGCAGCTTACTAGCGGGAAGCACAGATACGCAGTATTTT
TRBV7-2	TRBJ2-3	few	-	CASSRRADTQYF	TGTGCCAGCAGCCGGAGGGCAGATACGCAGTATTTT
TRBV10-3	TRBJ1-5	few	-	CAIRDSLRGPQHF	TGTGCCATCAGGGACAGCCTTCGGGGGCCCCAGCATTTT
TRBV2	TRBJ2-5	-	-	CASSAASAGETQYF	TGTGCCAGCAGCGCTGCTAGCGCGGGGGAGACCCAGTACTTC
TRBV29-1	TRBJ1-1	-	-	CSVETGHTMNTEAFF	TGCAGCGTTGAAACAGGGCACACTATGAACACTGAAGCTTTCTTT
TRBV5-8	TRBJ1-5	-	-	CASSLDRGNQPQHF	TGTGCCAGCAGCTTGGACAGGGGCAATCAGCCCCAGCATTTT
TRBV19	TRBJ1-5	few	-	CASSIQERVQPQHF	TGTGCCAGTAGTATCCAGGAAAGGGTGCAGCCCCAGCATTTT
TRBV5-4	TRBJ2-1	-	TRBD2	CASSLVAGADNEQFF	TGTGCCAGCAGCTTGGTAGCGGGGGCCGACAATGAGCAGTTCTTC
TRBV10-3	TRBJ2-1	few	TRBD1	CATTGVDEQFF	TGTGCCACCACAGGGGTGGATGAGCAGTTCTTC
TRBV7-2	TRBJ1-4	few	-	CASSYNGAENEKLFF	TGTGCCAGCAGCTATAACGGGGCAGAGAATGAAAAACTGTTTTTT
TRBV27	TRBJ2-1	-	-	CASSRSSGSYNEQFF	TGTGCCAGCAGTAGGAGTAGCGGATCCTACAATGAGCAGTTCTTC
TRBV9	TRBJ1-3	-	-	CASSVVTNWDTIYF	TGTGCCAGCAGCGTAGTTACAAATTGGGACACCATATATTTT
TRBV28	TRBJ1-4	few	TRBD1	CASGGTENEKLFF	TGTGCCAGCGGTGGGACAGAGAATGAAAAACTGTTTTTT
TRBV30	TRBJ1-5	few	-	CAWRRQGAPNQPQHF	TGTGCCTGGAGACGGCAGGGAGCGCCCAATCAGCCCCAGCATTTT
TRBV7-9	TRBJ2-1	-	-	CASSLYGGPGNEQFF	TGTGCCAGCAGCCTTTACGGGGGGCCCGGCAATGAGCAGTTCTTC
TRBV30	TRBJ1-5	few	-	CAWSVDSSNQPQHF	TGTGCCTGGAGTGTCGACAGTAGCAATCAGCCCCAGCATTTT
TRBV30	TRBJ2-1	few	TRBD2	CAWRKGLAGANEQFF	TGTGCCTGGAGAAAAGGACTAGCGGGGGCGAATGAGCAGTTCTTC
TRBV5-1	TRBJ2-7	-	-	CASSLGSGDYEQYF	TGCGCCAGCAGTCTTGGGTCAGGGGATTACGAGCAGTACTTC
TRBV5-1	TRBJ1-1	-	TRBD1	CASSWGTDEAFF	TGCGCCAGCAGCTGGGGGACAGATGAAGCTTTCTTT
TRBV2	TRBJ1-3	few	-	CASSAQALSGNTIYF	TGTGCCAGCAGTGCACAGGCCCTCTCTGGAAACACCATATATTTT
TRBV5-1	TRBJ1-5	few	TRBD1	CASSPGQGGNQPQHF	TGCGCCAGCAGCCCGGGACAGGGGGGCAATCAGCCCCAGCATTTT
TRBV7-2	TRBJ2-7	-	TRBD1	CASSLAFTGGATYEQYF	TGTGCCAGCAGCTTAGCGTTCACAGGGGGCGCGACGTACGAGCAGTACTTC
TRBV7-2	TRBJ2-2	-	-	CASSHGVLTGELFF	TGTGCCAGCAGCCACGGGGTTCTCACCGGGGAGCTGTTTTTT
TRBV2	TRBJ2-1	-	-	CASSDRDNEQFF	TGTGCCAGCAGTGATAGGGACAATGAGCAGTTCTTC
TRBV10-3	TRBJ1-2	-	-	CAISQQGGGNYGYTF	TGTGCCATCAGTCAACAGGGAGGGGGAAACTATGGCTACACCTTC
TRBV18	TRBJ2-7	-	-	CASSPPASSYEQYF	TGTGCCAGCTCACCACCTGCCAGCTCCTACGAGCAGTACTTC
TRBV30	TRBJ1-2	-	-	CAWSPVSQGGYTF	TGTGCCTGGTCCCCAGTCTCCCAAGGGGGCTACACCTTC
TRBV7-9	TRBJ2-7	-	TRBD1	CASSPGTGVVYEQYF	TGTGCCAGCAGCCCCGGGACAGGGGTTGTCTACGAGCAGTACTTC
TRBV29-1	TRBJ1-5	-	-	CSVLLGDQPQHF	TGCAGCGTTCTCCTGGGAGATCAGCCCCAGCATTTT
TRBV9	TRBJ2-6	few	-	CASSVDSSGANVLTF	TGTGCCAGCAGCGTCGACAGCTCTGGGGCCAACGTCCTGACTTTC
TRBV10-3	TRBJ2-1	-	TRBD2	CAISESRLAGEQFF	TGTGCCATCAGTGAGTCCAGACTAGCGGGTGAGCAGTTCTTC
TRBV7-2	TRBJ2-5	-	-	CASSLQRETQYF	TGTGCCAGCAGCTTACAGAGGGAGACCCAGTACTTC
TRBV11-3	TRBJ2-2	few	-	CASSTRGDSTGELFF	TGTGCCAGCAGCACCCGGGGAGATAGCACCGGGGAGCTGTTTTTT
TRBV6-5	TRBJ2-3	-	-	CASSYSPGTPDTQYF	TGTGCCAGCAGTTACTCGCCCGGGACCCCGGATACGCAGTATTTT
TRBV18	TRBJ1-2	few	-	CASSPNVNYGYTF	TGTGCCAGCTCACCCAATGTTAACTATGGCTACACCTTC
TRBV28	TRBJ2-2	-	-	CASGGTVRYNTGELFF	TGTGCCAGCGGCGGGACAGTCCGTTACAACACCGGGGAGCTGTTTTTT
TRBV9	TRBJ2-7	-	-	CASSVEVYGHEQYF	TGTGCCAGCAGCGTGGAGGTCTATGGGCACGAGCAGTACTTC
TRBV7-2	TRBJ2-5	once	TRBD2	CASSSTSGVEETQYF	TGTGCCAGCAGCTCGACTAGCGGGGTAGAAGAGACCCAGTACTTC
TRBV28	TRBJ2-5	few	-	CASRRSGVRGTQYF	TGTGCCAGCCGGCGCAGCGGTGTTAGGGGGACCCAGTACTTC
TRBV11-2	TRBJ1-6	-	-	CASSLNTANSPLHF	TGTGCCAGCAGCTTAAACACCGCGAATTCACCCCTCCACTTT
TRBV5-6	TRBJ2-6	few	-	CASSPPPAVSGANVLTF	TGTGCCAGCAGCCCGCCGCCCGCCGTCTCTGGGGCCAACGTCCTGACTTTC
TRBV9	TRBJ2-2	-	TRBD1	CASSTRDRGLFF	TGTGCCAGCAGCACCCGGGACAGAGGGCTGTTTTTT
TRBV11-2	TRBJ2-5	-	-	CASSLGVRPIAETQYF	TGTGCCAGCAGCTTAGGTGTCAGACCAATTGCGGAGACCCAGTACTTC
TRBV11-3	TRBJ2-1	-	TRBD2	CASSLGLVRGVVYEQFF	TGTGCCAGCAGCTTAGGTTTGGTGCGGGGGGTAGTCTATGAGCAGTTCTTC
TRBV18	TRBJ1-1	-	-	CASSPTGGLITEAFF	TGTGCCAGCTCACCAACGGGGGGGCTTATCACTGAAGCTTTCTTT